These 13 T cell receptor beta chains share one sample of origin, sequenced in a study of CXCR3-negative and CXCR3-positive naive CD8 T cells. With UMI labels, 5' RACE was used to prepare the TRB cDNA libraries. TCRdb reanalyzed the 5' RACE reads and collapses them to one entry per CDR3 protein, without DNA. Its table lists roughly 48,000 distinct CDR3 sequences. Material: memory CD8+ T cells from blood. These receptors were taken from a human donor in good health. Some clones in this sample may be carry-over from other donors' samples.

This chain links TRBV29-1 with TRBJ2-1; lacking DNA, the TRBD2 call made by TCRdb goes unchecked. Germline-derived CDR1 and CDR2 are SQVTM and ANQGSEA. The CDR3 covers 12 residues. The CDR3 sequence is CSVRLARNEQFF.

CDR3 region: CSARGTSGGGGETQYF. This chain links TRBV20-1 with TRBJ2-5; TCRdb outputs TRBD2, but without DNA this stays unchecked. The CDR3 covers 16 residues. The V gene's germline CDR1 is DFQATT and CDR2 SNEGSKA (reference sequence).

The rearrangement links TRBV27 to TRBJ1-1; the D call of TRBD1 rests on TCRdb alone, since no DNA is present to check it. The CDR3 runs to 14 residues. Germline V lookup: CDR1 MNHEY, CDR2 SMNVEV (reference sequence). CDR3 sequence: CASCRAGENTEAFF.

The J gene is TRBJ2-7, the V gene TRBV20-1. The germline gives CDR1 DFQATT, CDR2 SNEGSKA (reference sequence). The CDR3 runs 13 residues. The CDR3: CSARDVPDYEQYF.

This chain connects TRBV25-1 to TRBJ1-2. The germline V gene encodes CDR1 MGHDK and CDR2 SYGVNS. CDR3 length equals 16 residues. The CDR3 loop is CASSESGTWGPEGYTF.

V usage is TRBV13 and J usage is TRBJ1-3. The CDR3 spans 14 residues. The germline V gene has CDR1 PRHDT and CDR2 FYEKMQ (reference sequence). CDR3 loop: CASSSREVGNTIYF. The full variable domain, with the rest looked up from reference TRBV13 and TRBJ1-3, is AAGVIQSPRHLIKEKRETATLKCYPIPRHDTVYWYQQGPGQDPQFLISFYEKMQSDKGSIPDRFSAQQFSDYHSELNMSSLELGDSALYFCASSSREVGNTIYFGEGSWLTVV.

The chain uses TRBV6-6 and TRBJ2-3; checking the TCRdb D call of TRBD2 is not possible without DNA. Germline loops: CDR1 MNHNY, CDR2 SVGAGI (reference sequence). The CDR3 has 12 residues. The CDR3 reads CASMRGADTQYF.

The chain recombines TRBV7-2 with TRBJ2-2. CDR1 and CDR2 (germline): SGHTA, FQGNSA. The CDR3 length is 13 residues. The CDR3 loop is CASSSADTGELFF.

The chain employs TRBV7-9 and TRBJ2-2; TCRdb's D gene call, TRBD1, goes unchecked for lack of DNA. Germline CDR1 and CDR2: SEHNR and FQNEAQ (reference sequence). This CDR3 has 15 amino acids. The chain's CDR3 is CASSNTGVYTGELFF. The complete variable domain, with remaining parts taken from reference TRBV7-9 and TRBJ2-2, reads DTGVSQNPRHKITKRGQNVTFRCDPISEHNRLYWYRQTLGQGPEFLTYFQNEAQLEKSRLLSDRFSAERPKGSFSTLEIQRTEQGDSAMYLCASSNTGVYTGELFFGEGSRLTVL.

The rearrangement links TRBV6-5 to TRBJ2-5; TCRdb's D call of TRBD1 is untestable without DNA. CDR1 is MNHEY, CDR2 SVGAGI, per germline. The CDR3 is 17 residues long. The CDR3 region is CASSFLSRTDLQETQYF.

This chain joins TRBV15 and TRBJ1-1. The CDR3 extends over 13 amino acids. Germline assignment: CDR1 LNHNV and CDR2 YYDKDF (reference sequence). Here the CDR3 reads CATSRGLYTEAFF.

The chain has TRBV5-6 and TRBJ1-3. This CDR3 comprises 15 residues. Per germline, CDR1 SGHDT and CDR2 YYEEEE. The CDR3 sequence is CASSSGPTLGNTIYF.

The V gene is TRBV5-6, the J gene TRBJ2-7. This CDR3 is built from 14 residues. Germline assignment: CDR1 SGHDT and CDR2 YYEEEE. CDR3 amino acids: CASSLPLFPYEQYF.